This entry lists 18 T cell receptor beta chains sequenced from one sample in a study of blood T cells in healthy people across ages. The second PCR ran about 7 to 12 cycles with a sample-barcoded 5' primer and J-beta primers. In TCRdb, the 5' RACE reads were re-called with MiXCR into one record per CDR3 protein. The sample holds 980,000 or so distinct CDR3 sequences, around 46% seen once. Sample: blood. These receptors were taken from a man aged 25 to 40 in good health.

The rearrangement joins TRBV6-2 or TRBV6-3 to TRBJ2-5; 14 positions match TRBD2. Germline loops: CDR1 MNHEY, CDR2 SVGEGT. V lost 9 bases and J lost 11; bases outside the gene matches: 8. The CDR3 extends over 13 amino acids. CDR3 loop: CASRLAGGHEQYF. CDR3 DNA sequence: TGTGCCAGTAGACTAGCGGGGGGGCATGAGCAGTACTTC.

The CDR3, as DNA: TGTGCCAGCAGCCAATGGGACACGAGCTCCTACGAGCAGTTCTTC. Its translation is CASSQWDTSSYEQFF. The rearrangement uses TRBV4-2 and TRBJ2-1; TRBD1 might be the D (6 bases). V lost 2 bases to trimming and J lost 10 bases, with 18 bases between them. CDR3 length: 15 amino acids. Per germline, CDR1 LGHNA and CDR2 YNFKEQ.

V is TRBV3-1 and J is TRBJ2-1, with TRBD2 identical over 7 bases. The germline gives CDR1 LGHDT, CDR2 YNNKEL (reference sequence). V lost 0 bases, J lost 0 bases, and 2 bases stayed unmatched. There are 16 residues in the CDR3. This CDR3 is CASSQEGGSSYNEQFF. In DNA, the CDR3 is TGTGCCAGCAGCCAAGAGGGGGGGAGCTCCTACAATGAGCAGTTCTTC.

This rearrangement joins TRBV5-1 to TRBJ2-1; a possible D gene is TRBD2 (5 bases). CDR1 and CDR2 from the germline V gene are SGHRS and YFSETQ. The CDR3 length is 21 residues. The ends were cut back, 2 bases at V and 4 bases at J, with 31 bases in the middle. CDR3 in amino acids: CASSFFSGSGSPGSKYNEQFF. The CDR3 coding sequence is TGCGCCAGCAGCTTTTTTTCGGGGAGCGGAAGCCCGGGGTCAAAATACAATGAGCAGTTCTTC.

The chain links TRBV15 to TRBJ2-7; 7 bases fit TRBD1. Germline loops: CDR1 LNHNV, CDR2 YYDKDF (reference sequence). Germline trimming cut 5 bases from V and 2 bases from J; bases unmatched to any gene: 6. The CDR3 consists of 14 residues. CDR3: CATSARTGPYEQYF. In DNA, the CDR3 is TGTGCCACCAGCGCCAGGACAGGCCCCTACGAGCAGTACTTC.

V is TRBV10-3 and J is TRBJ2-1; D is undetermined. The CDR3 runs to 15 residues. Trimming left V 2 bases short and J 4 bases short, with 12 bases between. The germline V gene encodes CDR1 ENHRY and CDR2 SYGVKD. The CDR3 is CAISEIEGPYNEQFF. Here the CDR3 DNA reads TGTGCCATCAGTGAGATTGAAGGGCCATACAATGAGCAGTTCTTC.

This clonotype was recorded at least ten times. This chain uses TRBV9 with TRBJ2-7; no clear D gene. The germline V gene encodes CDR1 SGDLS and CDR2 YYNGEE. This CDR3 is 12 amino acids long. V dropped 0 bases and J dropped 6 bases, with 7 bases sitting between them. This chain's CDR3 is CASSVGQSEQYF. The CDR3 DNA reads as TGTGCCAGCAGCGTAGGGCAGAGCGAGCAGTACTTC.

The DNA of the CDR3 is TGCAGTGCTAGGTCTGCGGGGGGAATAAATACGCAGTATTTT. The encoded protein is CSARSAGGINTQYF. V usage is TRBV20-1 and J usage is TRBJ2-3; 8 bases map to TRBD2. Looked up from germline, CDR1 is DFQATT and CDR2 is SNEGSKA (reference sequence). The CDR3 runs 14 residues. V gave up 3 bases and J gave up 7 bases; unmatched junction bases: 9.

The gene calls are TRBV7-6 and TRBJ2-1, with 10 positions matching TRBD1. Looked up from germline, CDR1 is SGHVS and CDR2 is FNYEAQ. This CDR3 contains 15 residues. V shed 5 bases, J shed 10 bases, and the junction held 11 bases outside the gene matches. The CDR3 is CASSLRTGGTGEQFF. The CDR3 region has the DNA TGTGCCAGCAGCCTCAGGACAGGGGGGACGGGGGAGCAGTTCTTC.

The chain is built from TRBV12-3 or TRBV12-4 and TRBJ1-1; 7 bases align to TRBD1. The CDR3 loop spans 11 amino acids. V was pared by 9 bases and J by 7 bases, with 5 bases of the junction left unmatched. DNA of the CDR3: TGTGCCAGTAGACAGGGTTATGAAGCTTTCTTT. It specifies CASRQGYEAFF.

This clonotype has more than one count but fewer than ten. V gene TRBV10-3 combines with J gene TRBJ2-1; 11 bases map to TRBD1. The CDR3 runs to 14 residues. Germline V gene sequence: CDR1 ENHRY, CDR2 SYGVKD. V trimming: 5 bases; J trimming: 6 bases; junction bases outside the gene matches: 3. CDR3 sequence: CAISSGTGGNEQFF. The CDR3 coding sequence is TGTGCCATCAGTTCCGGGACAGGGGGCAATGAGCAGTTCTTC.

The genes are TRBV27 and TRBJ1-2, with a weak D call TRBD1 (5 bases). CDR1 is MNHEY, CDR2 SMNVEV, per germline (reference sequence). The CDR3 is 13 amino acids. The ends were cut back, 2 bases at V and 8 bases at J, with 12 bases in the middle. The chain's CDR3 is CASSLGGIGGYTF. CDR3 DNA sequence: TGTGCCAGCAGTTTAGGGGGAATTGGAGGCTACACCTTC.

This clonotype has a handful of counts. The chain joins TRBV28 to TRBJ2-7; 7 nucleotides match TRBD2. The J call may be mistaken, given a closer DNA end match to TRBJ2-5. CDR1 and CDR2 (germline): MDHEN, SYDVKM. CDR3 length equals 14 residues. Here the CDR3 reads CASSFARGEETQYF. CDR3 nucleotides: TGTGCCAGCAGTTTTGCTCGGGGGGAGGAGACCCAGTACTTC.

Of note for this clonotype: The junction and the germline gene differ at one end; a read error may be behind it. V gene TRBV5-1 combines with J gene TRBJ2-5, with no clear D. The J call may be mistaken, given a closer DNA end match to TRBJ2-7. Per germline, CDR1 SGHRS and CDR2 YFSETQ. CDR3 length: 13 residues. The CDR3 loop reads CVSSLVGKPEQYF. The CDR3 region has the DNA TGCGTCAGCAGCTTGGTTGGGAAACCCGAGCAGTACTTC.

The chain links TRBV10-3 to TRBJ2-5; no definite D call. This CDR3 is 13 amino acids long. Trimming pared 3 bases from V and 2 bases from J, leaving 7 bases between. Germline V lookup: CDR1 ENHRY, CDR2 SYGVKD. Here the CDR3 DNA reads TGTGCCATCAGTGATCAGGTACAAGAGACCCAGTACTTC. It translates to CAISDQVQETQYF.

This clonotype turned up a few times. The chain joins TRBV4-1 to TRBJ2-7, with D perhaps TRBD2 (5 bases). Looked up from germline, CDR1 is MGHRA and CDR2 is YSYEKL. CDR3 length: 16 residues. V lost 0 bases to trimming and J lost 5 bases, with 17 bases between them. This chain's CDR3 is CASSQDTVRGSNEQYF. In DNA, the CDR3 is TGCGCCAGCAGCCAAGATACGGTACGGGGTTCCAACGAGCAGTACTTC.

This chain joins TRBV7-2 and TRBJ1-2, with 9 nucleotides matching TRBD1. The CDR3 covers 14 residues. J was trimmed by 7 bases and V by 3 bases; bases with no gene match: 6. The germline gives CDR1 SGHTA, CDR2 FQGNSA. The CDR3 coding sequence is TGTGCCAGCAGCTTGGATAACAGGGGGCTTGGCTACACCTTC. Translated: CASSLDNRGLGYTF.

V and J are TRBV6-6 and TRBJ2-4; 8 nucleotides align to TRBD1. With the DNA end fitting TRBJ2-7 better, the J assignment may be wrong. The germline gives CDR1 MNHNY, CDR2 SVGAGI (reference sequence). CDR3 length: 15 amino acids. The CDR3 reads CASSYGGTGSYEQYF. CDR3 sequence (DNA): TGTGCCAGCAGTTACGGAGGGACAGGATCCTACGAGCAGTACTTC.